What follows are 22 T cell receptor beta chains derived from one specimen sequenced in a study of cytomegalovirus exposure and HLA in healthy donors. Both 60 Vbeta primers and 13 Jbeta primers went into the PCR. This table comes from immunoSEQ multiplex PCR, and its TCRdb copy is limited to in-frame clones, with some not included. The sample lists about 140,000 clones; roughly 79% were seen once. Source material: PBMCs. The receptors come from a woman in her forties in good health and CMV-seronegative.

The table lists this clone with a count of one. V usage is TRBV9 and J usage is TRBJ2-5, with a possible D match to TRBD1 (5 bases). This CDR3 contains 14 residues. Germline CDR1 SGDLS, CDR2 YYNGEE. V lost 0 bases to trimming and J lost 1 base, with 7 bases between them. The CDR3 region has the DNA TGTGCCAGCAGCGTAGGAAGGGGCCAAGAGACCCAGTACTTC. Amino acid sequence: CASSVGRGQETQYF.

This chain connects TRBV5-1 to TRBJ2-3; 8 nucleotides align to TRBD1. The CDR3 runs 14 residues. Germline lookup yields CDR1 SGHRS and CDR2 YFSETQ. V trimming: 6 bases; J trimming: 4 bases; junction bases outside the gene matches: 7. The CDR3 spells CASTGQGNADTQYF. The CDR3 nucleotides are TGCGCCAGCACCGGACAGGGTAACGCAGATACGCAGTATTTT.

This CDR3 reads CASSLAPWRDYSYNEQFF. CDR3 sequence (DNA): TGTGCCAGCAGTTTAGCGCCCTGGCGGGACTACTCCTACAATGAGCAGTTCTTC. V and J are TRBV28 and TRBJ2-1, with 7 bases aligning to TRBD2. CDR3 length equals 18 residues. From germline, CDR1 is MDHEN and CDR2 SYDVKM. J gave up 0 bases and V 2 bases, and 10 bases lay outside the gene matches. Variable domain in full (rest from reference TRBV28 and TRBJ2-1): DVKVTQSSRYLVKRTGEKVFLECVQDMDHENMFWYRQDPGLGLRLIYFSYDVKMKEKGDIPEGYSVSREKKERFSLILESASTNQTSMYLCASSLAPWRDYSYNEQFFGPGTRLTVL.

V usage is TRBV6-5 and J usage is TRBJ1-1; TRBD1 agrees at 9 bases. Germline loops: CDR1 MNHEY, CDR2 SVGAGI. V trimming: 6 bases; J trimming: 4 bases; junction bases outside the gene matches: 9. The CDR3 totals 15 residues. This CDR3 is CASSTPGQGTTEAFF. The CDR3 nucleotides are TGTGCCAGCAGCACCCCGGGACAGGGTACCACTGAAGCTTTCTTT.

J is TRBJ2-1 and V is TRBV6-5, with 9 positions matching TRBD1. CDR1 is MNHEY, CDR2 SVGAGI, per germline. J gave up 6 bases and V 4 bases, and 4 bases lay outside the gene matches. The CDR3 loop spans 14 amino acids. The CDR3 bases are TGTGCCAGCAGTTTTGGACAGGGGAGCAATGAGCAGTTCTTC. It is translated as CASSFGQGSNEQFF.

The chain employs TRBV5-1 and TRBJ2-1; TRBD1 aligns across 10 bases. The CDR3 contains 19 residues. The V segment lost 5 bases and the J segment 3 bases; nucleotides outside the gene matches: 17. Germline CDR1 is SGHRS and CDR2 is YFSETQ. The CDR3 nucleotides are TGCGCCAGCAGTTTGAGGGGGACAGGGGCCACGGAGAACTACAATGAGCAGTTCTTC. The encoded protein is CASSLRGTGATENYNEQFF.

This rearrangement joins TRBV5-4 to TRBJ2-1; D is possibly TRBD1 (6 bases). The germline gives CDR1 SGHNT, CDR2 YYREEE (reference sequence). The V and J ends lost 6 bases and 6 bases respectively, with 22 bases between them. The CDR3 is made up of 16 amino acids. The CDR3 sequence is CASTDPTGYGLNEQFF. CDR3 nucleotide sequence: TGTGCCAGCACCGACCCAACAGGGTATGGGCTCAATGAGCAGTTCTTC.

V and J are TRBV7-9 and TRBJ2-5; tentatively, D is TRBD1 (6 bases). The last part of the DNA fits TRBJ2-7 better; the J call may be wrong. Germline lookup yields CDR1 SEHNR and CDR2 FQNEAQ (reference sequence). CDR3 size: 13 residues. This chain's CDR3 is CASSGTPSYEQYF. CDR3 DNA sequence: TGTGCCAGCAGCGGGACACCCTCCTACGAGCAGTACTTC.

In the case of this clone: One end of the junction fails to match germline, which may point to a read error. At the DNA level, this CDR3 is encoded by other sequences in the same sample as well. V and J are TRBV5-4 and TRBJ1-4; 11 bases agree with TRBD1. Looked up from germline, CDR1 is SGHNT and CDR2 is YYREEE (reference sequence). The CDR3 is 15 residues long. For the CDR3, the DNA is TGCGCCAGCAGCTCCTGGGACAGGGGGAATGAAAAACTGTTTTTT. It encodes CASSSWDRGNEKLFF. The variable domain in full, with the rest retrieved from reference TRBV5-4 and TRBJ1-4, is ETGVTQSPTHLIKTRGQQVTLRCSSQSGHNTVSWYQQALGQGPQFIFQYYREEENGRGNFPPRFSGLQFPNYSSELNVNALELDDSALYLCASSSWDRGNEKLFFGSGTQLSVL.

CDR3 DNA: TGTGCCAGCAGCGTAGAGGCGGGGCAAGAGACCCAGTACTTC. Amino acid sequence: CASSVEAGQETQYF. The chain recombines TRBV9 with TRBJ2-5; maybe TRBD2 (6 bases). V was trimmed by 0 bases and J by 2 bases, leaving 8 bases between them. The CDR3 consists of 14 residues. The germline V gene has CDR1 SGDLS and CDR2 YYNGEE.

The chain is built from TRBV11-3 and TRBJ2-7, with TRBD1 matching over 8 bases. CDR1 is SGHNT and CDR2 is YENEEA in the germline V gene. This CDR3 region has 15 residues. V shed 3 bases, J shed 0 bases, and the junction held 4 bases outside the gene matches. In DNA form, the CDR3 reads TGTGCCAGCAGCTTCGACAGGGGAAGCTCCTACGAGCAGTACTTC. Protein: CASSFDRGSSYEQYF. The complete variable domain, with remaining parts taken from reference TRBV11-3 and TRBJ2-7, reads EAGVVQSPRYKIIEKKQPVAFWCNPISGHNTLYWYLQNLGQGPELLIRYENEEAVDDSQLPKDRFSAERLKGVDSTLKIQPAELGDSAVYLCASSFDRGSSYEQYFGPGTRLTVT.

The chain recombines TRBV19 with TRBJ2-1; TRBD1 agrees at 8 bases. The CDR3 is 16 amino acids. Germline loops: CDR1 LNHDA, CDR2 SQIVND (reference sequence). Unmatched junction bases numbered 8, after V lost 4 bases and J lost 3 bases. The CDR3 loop is CASSRRQGKNYNEQFF. DNA of the CDR3: TGTGCCAGTAGTAGGAGACAGGGGAAAAACTACAATGAGCAGTTCTTC.

The chain couples TRBV5-1 to TRBJ1-1; TRBD1 agrees at 10 bases. Germline-derived CDR1 and CDR2 are SGHRS and YFSETQ. V gave up 4 bases and J gave up 6 bases; unmatched junction bases: 6. This CDR3 is 14 amino acids long. This chain's CDR3 is CASSRTGGAPEAFF. Written as DNA, the CDR3 is TGCGCCAGCAGCCGGACAGGGGGGGCTCCTGAAGCTTTCTTT.

This clone has just a few counts. The chain employs TRBV21-1 and TRBJ1-5; TRBD1 was called by the table and not checked on the DNA. TRBV21-1 is a documented pseudogene. The CDR3 is 16 residues long. The CDR3, as DNA: TGTGCCAGCAGCAAACCCCCCGACAGGGCGGGTCAGCCCCAGCATTTT. It yields the protein CASSKPPDRAGQPQHF.

V is TRBV5-1 and J is TRBJ1-3, with D hard to call. Germline V lookup: CDR1 SGHRS, CDR2 YFSETQ. The V end lost 0 bases, the J end lost 4 bases, and 8 bases lay between the germline ends. The CDR3 extends over 14 amino acids. This CDR3 is CASSLGGAGNTIYF. The CDR3 DNA sequence: TGCGCCAGCAGCTTGGGGGGAGCCGGAAACACCATATATTTT.

Written as DNA, the CDR3 is TGTGCCAGCAGCTTACTCCCAAGGACTAGCGGGGGGGAGACCCAGTACTTC. This translates into CASSLLPRTSGGETQYF. The rearrangement links TRBV7-6 to TRBJ2-5; 14 nucleotides line up with TRBD2. In germline, CDR1 is SGHVS, CDR2 FNYEAQ. V was pared by 2 bases and J by 5 bases, with 7 bases of the junction left unmatched. The CDR3 runs 17 residues.

V and J are TRBV6-5 and TRBJ1-1; D not resolved. This CDR3 has 16 residues. Trimming shortened V by 0 bases and J by 1 base, and 12 bases separated the two germline ends. Per the germline V gene, CDR1 is MNHEY and CDR2 is SVGAGI. CDR3 in DNA: TGTGCCAGCAGTTACTCCGGGTTCTACCCGAACACTGAAGCTTTCTTT. It yields the protein CASSYSGFYPNTEAFF.

The rearrangement joins TRBV11-3 to TRBJ2-7, with 7 bases fitting TRBD1. Germline CDR1 reads SGHNT; CDR2 reads YENEEA. CDR3 length: 12 amino acids. Trimming took 5 bases from V and 6 from J; bases not matched to a gene: 4. CDR3 amino acids: CASSRTGGEQYF. CDR3 DNA: TGTGCCAGCAGCAGGACAGGTGGCGAGCAGTACTTC. Full variable domain (remainder filled in from reference TRBV11-3 and TRBJ2-7): EAGVVQSPRYKIIEKKQPVAFWCNPISGHNTLYWYLQNLGQGPELLIRYENEEAVDDSQLPKDRFSAERLKGVDSTLKIQPAELGDSAVYLCASSRTGGEQYFGPGTRLTVT.

CDR3 protein: CASSLAGLDNEQFF. CDR3 DNA: TGTGCCAGCAGCTTGGCGGGACTAGACAATGAGCAGTTCTTC. The chain recombines TRBV5-4 with TRBJ2-1; 8 positions agree with TRBD2. The length of the CDR3 is 14 residues. With 0 bases clipped from V and 5 bases from J, the junction kept 1 base outside the gene matches. CDR1 and CDR2 from the germline V gene are SGHNT and YYREEE (reference sequence).

The DNA for the CDR3 is TGTGCCAGCAGCAGGGGGCCCGCCCGATTTGATTCACCCCTCCACTTT. It encodes CASSRGPARFDSPLHF. The rearrangement joins TRBV27 to TRBJ1-6; 8 bases match TRBD1. J gave up 8 bases and V 6 bases, and 12 bases lay outside the gene matches. The CDR3 is 16 residues long. CDR1 is MNHEY and CDR2 is SMNVEV in the germline V gene (reference sequence).

The rearrangement joins TRBV10-3 to TRBJ1-1; TRBD1 is a possible D gene (6 bases). V was pared by 6 bases and J by 2 bases, with 13 bases between. The length of the CDR3 is 14 residues. CDR1 ENHRY and CDR2 SYGVKD come from the germline V gene. This CDR3 reads CAIRTGSSNTEAFF. The CDR3 region has the DNA TGTGCCATCAGAACAGGGTCGTCAAACACTGAAGCTTTCTTT.

V gene TRBV2 combines with J gene TRBJ2-4, with TRBD2 identical over 9 bases. The J segment lost 1 base and the V segment lost 6 bases, leaving 10 bases of the junction unmatched. The CDR3 runs 17 residues. Germline V gives CDR1 SNHLY, CDR2 FYNNEI. As DNA, the CDR3 is TGTGCCAGCAGGGCTAGCGGGATACATGAGGCCAAAAACATTCAGTACTTC. This encodes CASRASGIHEAKNIQYF.